Sequencing of this T cell receptor beta chain was carried out in a study of blood T cell repertoires in COVID-19 (dated by TCRdb to 2018 to 2021). Notes on the research overall: Collaborator samples came from the United States, Italy and Spain and covered acute and convalescent phases of COVID-19. The material from the prospective study consisted of cDNA or gDNA derived from T cells, B-cell-depleted T cells, or PBMCs. The dataset comprised deeply sampled blood TCRbeta repertoires from subjects exposed to, actively infected with, or recovered from COVID-19. The repertoires were released in a freely available public database meant as a resource for research on the immune response to SARS-CoV-2. Samples were obtained from the ongoing ImmuneRACE study (first 160 participants) and from 1,254 subjects provided by 6 global collaborators. A de-identified subject ID, COVID-19 status, age in years and sex were almost always included in the sample metadata. HLA class I and class II types, where available, came from metadata supplied by the sample provider rather than from assay-based typing.

Details on this clone: Its recognized antigen is unknown. Base qualities are missing; no much larger clone stands one base away.

Beyond this particular receptor, the publication reports: The amount of clinical and demographic metadata varied by source and participant and was provided uncurated.

TCRbeta CDR3 regions were amplified from genomic DNA using the immunoSEQ Assay, a bias-controlled multiplex PCR. Per the original workflow: The number of nucleated cells in each sample was estimated from the amplification of reference gene primers within the assay. To quantify the absolute abundance of each unique TCRbeta CDR3 rearrangement, sequence reads were collapsed and filtered. For each sample, productive Simpson clonality was calculated as the square root of Simpson's diversity index across productive rearrangements. TCRdb obtained this table from immuneACCESS and retained in-frame rearrangements with V and J assigned. These tables miss some clones; where compared with another copy, unresolved V genes account for less than half of the shortfall, and the remainder is unexplained. Clone size and the V and J calls come from that table; the DNA yielded D and trimming. This sample holds roughly 120,000 clones; roughly 72% were observed only once. The biggest ten clones account for around 6% of the sample.

At one collaborating source in Seattle, patients were enrolled during active infection and were followed longitudinally through the course of disease. Whole blood was collected in K2EDTA tubes by collaborating institutions according to the institutions' own protocols. For TCRbeta analysis, collaborators shipped samples as frozen whole blood, isolated PBMCs, or DNA extracted from either of those sample types. The receptor comes from a man at least 80 years old with COVID-19, enrolled during active disease. What was sequenced was peripheral blood.

The encoded CDR3 is CSVEVGDSYEQYF. The DNA is TGCAGCGTTGAAGTTGGAGATTCCTACGAGCAGTACTTC. Rearrangement joined TRBV29-1 to TRBJ2-7; no D gene can be assigned with confidence. The V and J ends are trimmed by 1 base and 1 base, leaving 8 bases between them. The CDR3 starts with the cysteine, ends with the phenylalanine, and has 13 residues. Just the 39-base CDR3 DNA is kept, in frame starting at base 1. CDR1 and CDR2, looked up from the germline V gene, are SQVTM and ANQGSEA.